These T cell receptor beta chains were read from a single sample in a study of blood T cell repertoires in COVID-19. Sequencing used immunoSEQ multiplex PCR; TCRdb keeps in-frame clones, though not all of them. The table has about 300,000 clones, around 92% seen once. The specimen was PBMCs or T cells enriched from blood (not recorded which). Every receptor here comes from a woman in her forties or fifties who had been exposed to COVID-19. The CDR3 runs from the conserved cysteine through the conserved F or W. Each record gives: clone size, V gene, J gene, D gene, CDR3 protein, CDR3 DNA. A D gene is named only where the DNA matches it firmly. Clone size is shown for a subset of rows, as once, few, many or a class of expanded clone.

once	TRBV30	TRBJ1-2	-	CAWSVMSYGYTF	TGTGCCTGGAGTGTGATGAGCTATGGCTACACCTTC
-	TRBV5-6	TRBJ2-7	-	CASSFKHREGVGSF	TGTGCCAGCAGCTTTAAACACAGGGAAGGCGTCGGGTCCTTC
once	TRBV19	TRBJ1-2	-	CASIQTQPATNNYGYTF	TGTGCCAGTATTCAGACCCAGCCCGCTACTAATAACTATGGCTACACCTTC
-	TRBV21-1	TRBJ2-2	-	CASRTGQGAAGELFF	TGTGCCAGCAGAACGGGACAGGGGGCTGCCGGGGAGCTGTTTTTT
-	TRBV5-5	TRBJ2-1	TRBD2	CASSRSLLAGGPLSYNEQFF	TGTGCCAGCAGCCGAAGCTTACTAGCGGGGGGGCCCTTATCCTACAATGAGCAGTTCTTC
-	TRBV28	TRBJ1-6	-	CASSLFVGSSYNSPLHF	TGTGCCAGCAGTTTATTTGTAGGGAGCTCCTATAATTCACCCCTCCACTTT
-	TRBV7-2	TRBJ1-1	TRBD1	CASSLRTGWSGEAFF	TGTGCCAGCAGCTTGCGGACAGGGTGGTCCGGTGAAGCTTTCTTT
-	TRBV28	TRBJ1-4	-	CASSTARAGVEKLFF	TGTGCCAGCAGTACCGCCCGGGCAGGGGTTGAAAAACTGTTTTTT
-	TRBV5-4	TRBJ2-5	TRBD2	CASSLGRRGAQETQYF	TGTGCCAGCAGCTTGGGGAGGCGGGGGGCCCAAGAGACCCAGTACTTC
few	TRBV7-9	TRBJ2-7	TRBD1	CASSSSYGTGNYEQYF	TGTGCCAGCAGCTCGAGTTACGGGACAGGTAACTACGAGCAGTACTTC
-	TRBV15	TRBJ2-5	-	CATSRDFPRGSETQYF	TGTGCCACCAGCAGAGATTTTCCCCGAGGTTCAGAGACCCAGTACTTC
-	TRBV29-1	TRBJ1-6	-	CSVGDSYNSPLHF	TGCAGCGTGGGCGACAGCTATAATTCACCCCTCCACTTT
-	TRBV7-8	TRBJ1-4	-	CASSLVDRFGKLFF	TGTGCCAGCAGCTTAGTCGACAGGTTCGGCAAACTGTTTTTT
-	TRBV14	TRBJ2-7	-	CASSQWSYEQYF	TGTGCCAGCAGCCAGTGGAGCTACGAGCAGTACTTC
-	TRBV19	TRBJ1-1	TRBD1	CASSGQGNTEAFF	TGTGCCAGTAGCGGACAGGGGAACACTGAAGCTTTCTTT
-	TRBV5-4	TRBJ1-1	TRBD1	CASSRTGTGGNTEAFF	TGTGCCAGCAGCCGGACCGGGACAGGGGGAAACACTGAAGCTTTCTTT
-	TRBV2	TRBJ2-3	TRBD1	CASSFRTGFTDTQYF	TGTGCCAGCAGTTTCCGGACAGGATTCACAGATACGCAGTATTTT
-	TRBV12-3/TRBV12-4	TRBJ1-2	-	CASSPDRNYGYTF	TGTGCCAGCAGCCCCGACAGAAACTATGGCTACACCTTC
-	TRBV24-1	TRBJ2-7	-	CATAVGPVSEQYF	TGTGCCACCGCTGTTGGGCCAGTAAGCGAGCAGTACTTC
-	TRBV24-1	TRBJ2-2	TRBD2	CATSVGLAGVNTGELFF	TGTGCCACCAGCGTTGGCTTAGCGGGTGTGAACACCGGGGAGCTGTTTTTT
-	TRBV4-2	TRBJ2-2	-	CASSYRGTPTPGELFF	TGTGCCAGCAGTTACCGGGGGACCCCAACCCCCGGGGAGCTGTTTTTT
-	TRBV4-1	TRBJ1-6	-	CASSHPLRGMRDSPLHF	TGCGCCAGCAGCCACCCACTGCGGGGGATGCGGGATTCACCCCTCCACTTT
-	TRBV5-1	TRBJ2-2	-	CASSLDQMNTGELFF	TGCGCCAGCAGCTTGGATCAGATGAACACCGGGGAGCTGTTTTTT
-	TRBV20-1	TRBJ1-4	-	CSAAQGEKLFF	TGCAGTGCAGCACAGGGTGAAAAACTGTTTTTT
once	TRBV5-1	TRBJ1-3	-	CASRSDTGNTIYF	TGCGCCAGCAGATCAGACACGGGAAACACCATATATTTT
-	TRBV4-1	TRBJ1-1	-	CASSSRLRGGKNTEAFF	TGCGCCAGCAGCTCGCGATTGAGGGGGGGGAAAAACACTGAAGCTTTCTTT
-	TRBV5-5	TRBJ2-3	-	CASSLAGRGRTDTQYF	TGTGCCAGCAGCTTGGCCGGGCGGGGGCGCACAGATACGCAGTATTTT
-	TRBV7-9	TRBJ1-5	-	CASSIQGAPQHF	TGTGCCAGCAGCATCCAAGGGGCGCCCCAGCATTTT
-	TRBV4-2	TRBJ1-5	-	CASSQEGGNQPQHF	TGTGCCAGCAGCCAAGAAGGCGGGAATCAGCCCCAGCATTTT
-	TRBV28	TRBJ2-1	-	CASSLPPVNEQFF	TGTGCCAGCAGTTTACCCCCCGTGAATGAGCAGTTCTTC
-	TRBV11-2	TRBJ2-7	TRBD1	CASSPGQVYEQYF	TGTGCCAGCAGCCCGGGACAGGTCTACGAGCAGTACTTC
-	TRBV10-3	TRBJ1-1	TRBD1	CAIRGQGNTEAFF	TGTGCCATTCGGGGACAGGGGAACACTGAAGCTTTCTTT
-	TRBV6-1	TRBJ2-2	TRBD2	CASSERGWNTGELFF	TGTGCCAGCAGTGAGCGGGGGTGGAACACCGGGGAGCTGTTTTTT
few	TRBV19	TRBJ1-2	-	CASSPTGTPYGYTF	TGTGCCAGTAGCCCTACCGGGACTCCCTATGGCTACACCTTC
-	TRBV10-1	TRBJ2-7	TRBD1	CASPGWTGHHEQYF	TGCGCCAGCCCCGGCTGGACAGGGCATCACGAGCAGTACTTC
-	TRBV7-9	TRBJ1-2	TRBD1	CAGEQGTYGYTF	TGTGCCGGAGAACAGGGGACCTATGGCTACACCTTC
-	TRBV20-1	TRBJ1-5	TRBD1	CSASLRDSSNQPQHF	TGCAGTGCTAGTCTCCGGGACAGTAGCAATCAGCCCCAGCATTTT
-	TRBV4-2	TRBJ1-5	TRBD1	CASSQEAGGTQPQHF	TGTGCCAGCAGCCAAGAGGCAGGGGGCACTCAGCCCCAGCATTTT
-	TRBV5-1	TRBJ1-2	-	CASSPGETAGGYTF	TGCGCCAGCAGCCCGGGAGAGACCGCCGGTGGCTACACCTTC
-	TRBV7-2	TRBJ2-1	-	CASNPRTQNYNEQFF	TGTGCCAGCAACCCCAGGACTCAGAATTACAATGAGCAGTTCTTC
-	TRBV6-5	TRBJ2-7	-	CASSSSGQPGEQYF	TGTGCCAGCAGTTCTTCTGGACAGCCGGGCGAGCAGTACTTC
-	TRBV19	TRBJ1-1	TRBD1	CASSDLDRQAFF	TGTGCCAGTAGTGACCTGGACAGGCAAGCTTTCTTT
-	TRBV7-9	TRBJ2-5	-	CASSLGGKQETQYF	TGTGCCAGCAGCTTAGGCGGCAAACAAGAGACCCAGTACTTC
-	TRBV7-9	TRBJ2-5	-	CASSPPGETQYF	TGTGCCAGCAGCCCTCCCGGGGAGACCCAGTACTTC
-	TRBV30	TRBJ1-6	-	CAGRSGSSYNSPLHF	TGTGCCGGCCGATCGGGGAGCTCCTATAATTCACCCCTCCACTTT
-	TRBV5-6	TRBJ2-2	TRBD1	CASRMTGSSGELFF	TGTGCCAGCAGGATGACAGGGAGCAGCGGGGAGCTGTTTTTT